Shown below are 24 T cell receptor beta chains from a single sample sequenced in a study of T cells in Graves' hyperthyroidism and ophthalmopathy. The investigators amplified TCR beta CDR3 regions from RNA transcripts. The HTBI primer set drove a first-round RT-PCR of the TCR CDR3. Via MiXCR, TCRdb re-called the multiplex PCR reads, giving one row per CDR3 protein. The table lists 500,000 to 600,000 distinct CDR3 sequences, roughly 46% of them singletons. Specimen: peripheral blood or thyroid tissue (not recorded which). These receptors were obtained from a woman aged 18-35 years with Graves' hyperthyroidism.

In this sample, this clonotype turned up many times. The gene calls are TRBV7-9 and TRBJ2-7; no reliable D call. This CDR3 has 15 amino acids. Trimming stripped 5 bases from V and 3 bases from J, with 17 bases between. Germline CDR1 SEHNR, CDR2 FQNEAQ (reference sequence). The CDR3 protein is CASSHRAATNYEQYF. DNA for the CDR3: TGTGCCAGCAGCCACCGGGCCGCGACGAACTACGAGCAGTACTTC.

This clonotype was observed a handful of times. Given the absence of the conserved phenylalanine or tryptophan at the CDR3 end, a read error is likely. It is unclear where the CDR3 begins or ends on the DNA, so no DNA is shown, and the CDR3 is as TCRdb lists it. The genes are TRBV7-9 and TRBJ2-7; the table's D call of TRBD2 was not tested on the DNA. The CDR3 is 10 amino acids long, termini counted. Per germline, CDR1 SEHNR and CDR2 FQNEAQ (reference sequence). CDR3 in amino acids: CASSYSGRDY.

This clonotype was counted at least ten times. J is TRBJ2-5 and V is TRBV28, with D possibly being TRBD2 (6 bases). This CDR3 is built from 14 residues. Trimming left V 1 base short and J 3 bases short, with 9 bases between. CDR1 and CDR2 from the germline V gene are MDHEN and SYDVKM. CDR3 coding DNA: TGTGCCAGCAGTTTATCTTCGGGGGAAGAGACCCAGTACTTC. It yields the protein CASSLSSGEETQYF.

The V call is TRBV7-9, the J call TRBJ1-2; D perhaps matches TRBD1 (6 bases). The CDR3 has 15 residues. CDR1 and CDR2 from the germline V gene are SEHNR and FQNEAQ (reference sequence). Between the trimmed V and J ends, which lost 4 bases and 6 bases, there was a span of 18 bases. CDR3 DNA sequence: TGTGCCAGCAGCTCACAGGGAGGTGAGCAGGATGGCTACACCTTC. Translated, it gives CASSSQGGEQDGYTF.

This clonotype appeared a few times. CDR3 in amino acids: CASSPDRYSTDTQYF. As DNA, the CDR3 is TGTGCCAGCAGCCCGGACAGGTATAGCACAGATACGCAGTATTTT. V and J are TRBV7-2 and TRBJ2-3, with 7 bases lining up with TRBD1. Germline assignment: CDR1 SGHTA and CDR2 FQGNSA. This CDR3 contains 15 residues. Unmatched junction bases numbered 5, after V lost 5 bases and J lost 0 bases.

V gene TRBV12-3 or TRBV12-4 combines with J gene TRBJ1-2; D gene ambiguous. This CDR3 contains 14 residues. V was pared by 3 bases and J by 3 bases, with 11 bases between. The DNA for the CDR3 is TGTGCCAGCAGTTTCAGCCAGACTTACTATGGCTACACCTTC. The encoded protein is CASSFSQTYYGYTF.

The chain is built from TRBV4-3 and TRBJ2-7; 7 bases align to TRBD1. From germline, CDR1 is LGHNA and CDR2 YSLEER. V dropped 3 bases and J dropped 5; count of bases not matched to a gene: 13. This CDR3 is built from 16 residues. CDR3 protein: CASSQASTGSFDEQYF. In DNA form, the CDR3 reads TGCGCCAGCAGCCAGGCCTCGACAGGGTCTTTCGACGAGCAGTACTTC.

This chain links TRBV2 with TRBJ2-7; unclear D gene. Germline CDR1 SNHLY, CDR2 FYNNEI. V shed 8 bases and J shed 1 base, with 9 bases lying between them. The length of the CDR3 is 12 residues. Here the CDR3 DNA reads TGTGCCAGCCTGGTCGGGTCCTACGAGCAGTACTTC. This codes for CASLVGSYEQYF. Complete variable domain (other parts from reference TRBV2 and TRBJ2-7): EPEVTQTPSHQVTQMGQEVILRCVPISNHLYFYWYRQILGQKVEFLVSFYNNEISEKSEIFDDQFSVERPDGSNFTLKIRSTKLEDSAMYFCASLVGSYEQYFGPGTRLTVT.

The rearrangement joins TRBV20-1 to TRBJ1-2, with D possibly being TRBD1 (5 bases). Germline V gene data show CDR1 as DFQATT and CDR2 as SNEGSKA (reference sequence). The CDR3 is 12 amino acids. With 5 bases removed from V and 4 bases from J, the gap between germline ends came to 11 bases. CDR3 protein: CSAYRDVYGYTF. CDR3 DNA sequence: TGCAGTGCTTACCGGGACGTCTATGGCTACACCTTC.

The V and J genes are TRBV7-3 and TRBJ2-5; TRBD1 matches 8 bases. The CDR3 is 15 amino acids. Trimming took 4 bases from V and 5 from J; bases not matched to a gene: 9. Germline V gene data show CDR1 as SGHTA and CDR2 as FQGTGA. CDR3 residues: CASSSGQGLRETQYF. CDR3 bases: TGTGCCAGCAGCTCAGGACAGGGATTGAGGGAGACCCAGTACTTC.

Comment on this clonotype: This may be a read error: a much more frequent sequence differs by one nucleotide. The chain couples TRBV6-5 to TRBJ2-6; a weak D match, TRBD1 (5 bases). Germline lookup yields CDR1 MNHEY and CDR2 SVGAGI. The CDR3 is 14 amino acids. This CDR3 is CASSYSGGANVLAF. As DNA, the CDR3 is TGTGCCAGCAGTTACTCGGGTGGGGCCAACGTCCTGGCTTTC.

This clonotype occurred many times. V is TRBV20-1 and J is TRBJ1-2; 7 bases are a match to TRBD1. The CDR3 has 14 amino acids. Per the germline V gene, CDR1 is DFQATT and CDR2 is SNEGSKA (reference sequence). V dropped 4 bases and J dropped 5; count of bases not matched to a gene: 10. Here the CDR3 DNA reads TGCAGTGCTACCAACCGAGGGACAGCTTATGGCTACACCTTC. Its translation is CSATNRGTAYGYTF.

This chain joins TRBV7-8 and TRBJ1-5, with 8 bases identical to TRBD1. The CDR3 has 17 residues. Trimming at V came to 9 bases and at J to 6 bases, leaving 19 bases not matched to a gene. The germline V gene has CDR1 SGHVS and CDR2 FQNEAQ. This chain's CDR3 is CASIGQGGRAGSQPQHF. DNA for the CDR3: TGTGCCAGTATAGGACAGGGTGGTAGGGCGGGAAGTCAGCCCCAGCATTTT. Using reference TRBV7-8 and TRBJ1-5 for the parts outside the CDR3, the full variable domain is GAGVSQSPRYKVAKRGQDVALRCDPISGHVSLFWYQQALGQGPEFLTYFQNEAQLDKSGLPSDRFFAERPEGSVSTLKIQRTQQEDSAVYLCASIGQGGRAGSQPQHFGDGTRLSIL.

V and J are TRBV9 and TRBJ2-5, with 7 bases matching TRBD2. The CDR3 is 16 amino acids. Germline V gene sequence: CDR1 SGDLS, CDR2 YYNGEE. The V segment lost 4 bases and the J segment 5 bases; nucleotides outside the gene matches: 14. The CDR3 reads CASSQLSGNVRETQYF. CDR3 nucleotide sequence: TGTGCCAGCAGCCAACTAAGCGGGAATGTGAGGGAGACCCAGTACTTC.

The chain links TRBV24-1 to TRBJ2-3; 12 bases map to TRBD2. J lost 0 bases, V lost 9 bases, and 3 bases had no gene match. CDR3 length equals 15 residues. Germline values: CDR1 KGHDR, CDR2 SFDVKD. In nucleotides, the CDR3 is TGTGCCACCCGGACTAGCGGGATCAGCACAGATACGCAGTATTTT. The encoded protein is CATRTSGISTDTQYF.

This chain links TRBV5-8 with TRBJ1-3, with 7 bases matching TRBD1. The CDR3 loop spans 13 amino acids. Germline V lookup: CDR1 SGHTS, CDR2 YDEGEE. The V and J ends lost 5 bases and 7 bases, in that order; junction bases with no gene match: 6. CDR3 sequence (DNA): TGTGCCAGCAGGATTGAGACAGGGAACACCATATATTTT. Its protein is CASRIETGNTIYF.

There are many counts of this clonotype. V and J are TRBV9 and TRBJ1-5; D remains unclear. The CDR3 length is 16 residues. Germline CDR1 is SGDLS and CDR2 is YYNGEE. V was shortened by 0 bases and J by 0 bases, with 10 bases between the two germline ends. The CDR3 DNA reads as TGTGCCAGCAGCGTAGAAAAGGTAAATAGCAATCAGCCCCAGCATTTT. Translated, it gives CASSVEKVNSNQPQHF.

This chain connects TRBV7-9 to TRBJ1-1; TRBD1 matches 10 bases. With 2 bases clipped from V and 0 bases from J, the junction kept 3 bases outside the gene matches. The CDR3 length is 16 residues. Germline assignment: CDR1 SEHNR and CDR2 FQNEAQ (reference sequence). The chain's CDR3 is CASSLTGTGVNTEAFF. CDR3 nucleotide sequence: TGTGCCAGCAGCTTAACCGGGACAGGGGTGAACACTGAAGCTTTCTTT. The whole variable domain, filled in from reference TRBV7-9 and TRBJ1-1, reads DTGVSQNPRHKITKRGQNVTFRCDPISEHNRLYWYRQTLGQGPEFLTYFQNEAQLEKSRLLSDRFSAERPKGSFSTLEIQRTEQGDSAMYLCASSLTGTGVNTEAFFGQGTRLTVV.

This chain connects TRBV27 to TRBJ1-4; D is unresolved. CDR1 is MNHEY and CDR2 is SMNVEV in the germline V gene (reference sequence). The V end lost 2 bases, the J end lost 0 bases, and 10 bases lay between the germline ends. There are 16 residues in the CDR3. This CDR3 reads CASSLGRSATNEKLFF. As DNA, the CDR3 is TGTGCCAGCAGTTTAGGCAGGTCTGCAACTAATGAAAAACTGTTTTTT.

There are many counts of this clonotype. The rearrangement uses TRBV28 and TRBJ1-5; D is perhaps TRBD1 (6 bases). The ends were cut back, 10 bases at V and 6 bases at J, with 19 bases in the middle. This CDR3 spans 14 amino acids. Germline V CDR1 and CDR2: MDHEN, SYDVKM. The CDR3 DNA reads as TGTGCCATAGTGTCTAGGGGGGGCGGTCAGCCCCAGCATTTT. This gives the protein CAIVSRGGGQPQHF.

This clonotype was detected many times. An end of the junction does not agree with germline; a read error may underlie this. The J gene is TRBJ2-7, the V gene TRBV12-3 or TRBV12-4; D not resolved. The CDR3 length is 13 residues. CDR3 in amino acids: CASSLSVSYEQYF. The CDR3 bases are TGCGCCAGCAGCTTGTCAGTCTCCTACGAGCAGTACTTC.

This clonotype was detected many times. The chain links TRBV7-9 to TRBJ2-6; unclear D gene. Germline V lookup: CDR1 SEHNR, CDR2 FQNEAQ (reference sequence). The CDR3 consists of 15 residues. Trimming left V 5 bases short and J 2 bases short, with 10 bases between. For the CDR3, the DNA is TGTGCCAGCAGCCTCGGCCTAACTGGGGCCAACGTCCTGACTTTC. Residues: CASSLGLTGANVLTF. Together with reference TRBV7-9 and TRBJ2-6, the CDR3 gives the full variable domain: DTGVSQNPRHKITKRGQNVTFRCDPISEHNRLYWYRQTLGQGPEFLTYFQNEAQLEKSRLLSDRFSAERPKGSFSTLEIQRTEQGDSAMYLCASSLGLTGANVLTFGAGSRLTVL.

There are many counts of this clonotype. V and J are TRBV3-1 and TRBJ1-1; D uncertain. Germline lookup yields CDR1 LGHDT and CDR2 YNNKEL (reference sequence). There are 15 residues in the CDR3. V was cut by 4 bases and J by 1 base, with 13 bases left in between. The chain's CDR3 is CASSRTGLRNTEAFF. In DNA form, the CDR3 reads TGTGCCAGCAGCCGGACCGGACTTCGGAACACTGAAGCTTTCTTT.

The V gene is TRBV2, the J gene TRBJ2-7; no clear D gene. The germline CDR1 and CDR2 sequences are SNHLY and FYNNEI. This CDR3 comprises 12 residues. Trimming removed 2 bases from V and 10 bases from J, with 12 bases in between. As DNA, the CDR3 is TGTGCCAGCAGTGAAATCACCCTAGATCAGTACTTC. Translating it yields CASSEITLDQYF.